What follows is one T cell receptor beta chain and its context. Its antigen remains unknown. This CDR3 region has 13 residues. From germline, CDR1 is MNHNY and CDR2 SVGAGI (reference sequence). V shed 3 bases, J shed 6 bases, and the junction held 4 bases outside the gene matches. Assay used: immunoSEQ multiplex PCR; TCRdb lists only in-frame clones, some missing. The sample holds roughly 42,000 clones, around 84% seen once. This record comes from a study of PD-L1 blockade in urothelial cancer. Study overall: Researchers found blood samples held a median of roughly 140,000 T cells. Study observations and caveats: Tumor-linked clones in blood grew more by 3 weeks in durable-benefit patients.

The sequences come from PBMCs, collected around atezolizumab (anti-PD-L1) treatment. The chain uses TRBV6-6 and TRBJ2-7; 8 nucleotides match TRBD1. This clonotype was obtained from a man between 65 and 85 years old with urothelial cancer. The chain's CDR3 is CASSYFGQGEQYF. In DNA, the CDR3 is TGTGCCAGCAGTTATTTCGGACAGGGCGAGCAGTACTTC.